This TCR beta chain was captured by sequencing in a study of shared clonotypes between healthy human individuals. This clone was picked up one time. Other DNA sequences within the sample encode an identical CDR3. The method was immunoSEQ multiplex PCR; TCRdb's version includes in-frame clones alone and lacks a portion of them. There are 400,000 to 500,000 clones in the sample; about 82% occur only once, and 10% to 15% lies in the top ten. The CDR3 totals 15 residues. The germline CDR1 and CDR2 sequences are SGHRS and YFSETQ. After removal of 2 bases from V and 3 bases from J, the junction contained 3 bases not matched to a gene.

The material sequenced was PBMCs. This sequence joins TRBV5-1 and TRBJ2-2, with 8 bases aligning to TRBD2. The origin of this receptor is a woman between 40 and 50 years old in good health. Some clones in this sample may be carry-over from other donors' samples. The CDR3 is CASSLTGGYTGELFF. CDR3 nucleotides: TGCGCCAGCAGCTTAACGGGAGGGTACACCGGGGAGCTGTTTTTT.